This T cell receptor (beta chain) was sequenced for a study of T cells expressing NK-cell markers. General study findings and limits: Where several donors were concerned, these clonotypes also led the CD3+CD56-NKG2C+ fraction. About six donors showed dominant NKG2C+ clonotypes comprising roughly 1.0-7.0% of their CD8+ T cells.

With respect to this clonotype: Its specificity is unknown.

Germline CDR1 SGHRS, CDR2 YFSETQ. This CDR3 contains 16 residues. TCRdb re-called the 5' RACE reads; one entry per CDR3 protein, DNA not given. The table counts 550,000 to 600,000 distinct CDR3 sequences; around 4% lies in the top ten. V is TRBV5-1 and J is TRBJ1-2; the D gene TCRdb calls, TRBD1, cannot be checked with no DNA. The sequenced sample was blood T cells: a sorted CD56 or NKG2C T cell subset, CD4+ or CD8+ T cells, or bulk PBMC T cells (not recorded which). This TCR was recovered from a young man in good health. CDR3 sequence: CASSIGRTGASYGYTF.